This TCR beta chain appears in the sequencing data of a study of blood T cell repertoires in COVID-19. About the research overall: Acute-phase and convalescent COVID-19 samples originated in the United States, Italy and Spain. T cells, B-cell-depleted T cells, or PBMCs provided the cDNA or gDNA that served as material.

V dropped 7 bases and J dropped 4 bases, with 16 bases sitting between them. The CDR3 is made up of 15 amino acids. The germline V gene encodes CDR1 SNHLY and CDR2 FYNNEI. The data were produced by immunoSEQ multiplex PCR, yet TCRdb's version contains in-frame clones alone and is incomplete. The profile shows some 120,000 clones, approximately 88% of them singletons. What was sequenced was peripheral blood. This sequence was found in a middle-aged man with acute or convalescent COVID-19. This chain uses TRBV2 with TRBJ1-4; TRBD1 might be the D (6 bases). The CDR3 nucleotides are TGTGCCAGCATTAAACGGGACATCTATAATGAAAAACTGTTTTTT. Its translation is CASIKRDIYNEKLFF.